The 9 T cell receptor beta chains below come from one sample, sequenced in a study of blood T cells in healthy people across ages (dated by TCRdb to the mid-2010s). The library was generated by 5' RACE. Sequenced on an Illumina HiSeq 2500. The second PCR ran for roughly 7 to 11 cycles and used a J-beta primer mix along with a sample-barcoded 5' primer. The public reads were reprocessed in TCRdb via fastp at Q25 and MiXCR, keeping in-frame beta chains. Rows merge per CDR3 protein into single entries with the most common DNA and genes. This sample gives hundreds of thousands of distinct CDR3 sequences in total; around 20% of them show up just once. The ten top clones hold roughly 3.7% of the sample. Sample: blood. These TCRs come from a man in his 70s in good health.

This chain joins TRBV5-6 and TRBJ2-5; 12 bases agree with TRBD1. The J call is in doubt because the DNA end fits TRBJ2-1 better. The CDR3 loop spans 16 amino acids. From germline, CDR1 is SGHDT and CDR2 YYEEEE. CDR3 loop: CASSLGGTGGWNEQFF. The DNA for the CDR3 is TGTGCCAGCAGCTTGGGGGGGACAGGGGGCTGGAATGAGCAGTTCTTC.

The gene calls are TRBV20-1 and TRBJ1-5; weak D call: TRBD1 (6 bases). The CDR3 is 14 residues long. Trimming left V 1 base short and J 5 bases short, with 12 bases between. Germline CDR1 is DFQATT and CDR2 is SNEGSKA (reference sequence). Here the CDR3 DNA reads TGCAGTGCTAGAGCCCCACAGGGTCATCAGCCCCAGCATTTT. Protein product: CSARAPQGHQPQHF.

This chain links TRBV19 with TRBJ1-1, with D hard to call. Per the germline V gene, CDR1 is LNHDA and CDR2 is SQIVND (reference sequence). The germline V and J ends were trimmed by 7 bases and 1 base, with 10 bases remaining between them. The CDR3 is 13 amino acids. The CDR3 DNA reads as TGTGCCAGTACAGGCCGGAAGAACACTGAAGCTTTCTTT. Translated, it gives CASTGRKNTEAFF.

This clonotype was seen a few times. The J gene is TRBJ1-4, the V gene TRBV12-3 or TRBV12-4; TRBD1 matches 7 bases. J was trimmed by 7 bases and V by 11 bases; bases with no gene match: 10. The CDR3 spans 13 residues. The CDR3 loop reads CAGQGGPGEKLFF. The CDR3 DNA reads as TGTGCCGGCCAGGGGGGGCCGGGTGAAAAACTGTTTTTT.

The chain couples TRBV6-1 to TRBJ1-5; D is unclear. V shed 5 bases and J shed 2 bases, with 19 bases lying between them. The germline V gene encodes CDR1 MNHNS and CDR2 SASEGT. The CDR3 is 17 residues long. CDR3 in amino acids: CASSPSGSGVRNQPQHF. CDR3 bases: TGTGCCAGCAGTCCGTCGGGGAGTGGGGTACGCAATCAGCCCCAGCATTTT.

This sequence joins TRBV24-1 and TRBJ2-5, with 8 bases aligning to TRBD1. The J call could be wrong; TRBJ2-1 is a better fit for the DNA end. This CDR3 is 17 amino acids long. The germline gives CDR1 KGHDR, CDR2 SFDVKD. Written as DNA, the CDR3 is TGTGCCACCAGCAAAGTGGAAAGACAGGGGTTACACAATGAGCAGTTCTTC. It specifies CATSKVERQGLHNEQFF.

The chain recombines TRBV20-1 with TRBJ2-6; either TRBD1 or TRBD2 may supply D (5 bases each). The V end lost 4 bases, the J end lost 2 bases, and 9 bases lay between the germline ends. CDR1 and CDR2 from the germline V gene are DFQATT and SNEGSKA (reference sequence). The CDR3 totals 14 residues. This CDR3 reads CSATQGAGANVLTF. The CDR3 region has the DNA TGCAGTGCTACGCAGGGAGCTGGGGCCAACGTCCTGACTTTC.

This clonotype was seen at least ten times. The chain is built from TRBV10-3 and TRBJ2-1; D gene unclear. Trimming took 0 bases from V and 7 from J, leaving 7 bases between them. Germline V gene data show CDR1 as ENHRY and CDR2 as SYGVKD. This CDR3 contains 13 residues. The CDR3 coding sequence is TGTGCCATCAGTGAGTCCCTCAAGAATGAGCAGTTCTTC. Its protein is CAISESLKNEQFF.

This clonotype has just a few counts. The gene calls are TRBV5-5 and TRBJ2-3; 8 positions match TRBD1. After removal of 4 bases from V and 3 bases from J, the junction contained 13 bases not matched to a gene. This CDR3 is built from 17 residues. From germline, CDR1 is SGHKS and CDR2 YYEKEE (reference sequence). The CDR3: CASSLAEGTGGTDTQYF. CDR3 in DNA: TGTGCCAGCAGCCTCGCCGAAGGGACAGGAGGAACAGATACGCAGTATTTT.